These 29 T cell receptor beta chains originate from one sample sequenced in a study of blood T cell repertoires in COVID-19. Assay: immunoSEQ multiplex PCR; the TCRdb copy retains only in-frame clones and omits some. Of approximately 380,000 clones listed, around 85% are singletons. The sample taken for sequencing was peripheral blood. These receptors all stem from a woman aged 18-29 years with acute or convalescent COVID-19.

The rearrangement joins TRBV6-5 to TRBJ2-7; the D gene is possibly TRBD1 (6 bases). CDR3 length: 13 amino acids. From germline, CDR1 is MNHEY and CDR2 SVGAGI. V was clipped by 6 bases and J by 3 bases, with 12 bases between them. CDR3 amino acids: CASRDSGLYEQYF. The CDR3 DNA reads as TGTGCCAGCAGGGACAGTGGGCTCTACGAGCAGTACTTC.

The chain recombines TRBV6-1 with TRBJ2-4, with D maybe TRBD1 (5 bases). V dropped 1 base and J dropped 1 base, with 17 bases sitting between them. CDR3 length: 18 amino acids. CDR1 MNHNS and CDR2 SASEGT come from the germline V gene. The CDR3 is CASSEGPRAGRAKNIQYF. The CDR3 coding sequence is TGTGCCAGCAGTGAAGGCCCCCGGGCAGGGCGGGCCAAAAACATTCAGTACTTC.

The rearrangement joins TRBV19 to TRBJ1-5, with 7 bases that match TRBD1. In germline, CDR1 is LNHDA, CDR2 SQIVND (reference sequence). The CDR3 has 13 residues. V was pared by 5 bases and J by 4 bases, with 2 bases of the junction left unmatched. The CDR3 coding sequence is TGTGCCAGTAGTGACAGGGATAATCAGCCCCAGCATTTT. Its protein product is CASSDRDNQPQHF.

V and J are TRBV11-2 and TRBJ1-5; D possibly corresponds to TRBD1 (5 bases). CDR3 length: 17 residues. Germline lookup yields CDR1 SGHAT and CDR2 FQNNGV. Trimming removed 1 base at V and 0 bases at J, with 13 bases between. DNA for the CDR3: TGTGCCAGCAGCTTAGTTTGGGGCTACAATAGCAATCAGCCCCAGCATTTT. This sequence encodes CASSLVWGYNSNQPQHF.

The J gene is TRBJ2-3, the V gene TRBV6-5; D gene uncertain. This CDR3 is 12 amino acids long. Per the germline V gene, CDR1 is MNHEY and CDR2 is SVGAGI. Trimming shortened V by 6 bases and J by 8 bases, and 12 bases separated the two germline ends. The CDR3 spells CASSSSGGTQYF. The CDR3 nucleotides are TGTGCCAGCAGCTCCTCAGGTGGTACGCAGTATTTT.

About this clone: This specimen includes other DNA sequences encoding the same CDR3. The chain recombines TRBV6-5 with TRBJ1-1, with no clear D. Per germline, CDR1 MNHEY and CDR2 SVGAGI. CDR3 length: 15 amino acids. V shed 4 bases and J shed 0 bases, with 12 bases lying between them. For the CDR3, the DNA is TGTGCCAGCAGTTCACTGACGGGGATGAACACTGAAGCTTTCTTT. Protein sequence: CASSSLTGMNTEAFF.

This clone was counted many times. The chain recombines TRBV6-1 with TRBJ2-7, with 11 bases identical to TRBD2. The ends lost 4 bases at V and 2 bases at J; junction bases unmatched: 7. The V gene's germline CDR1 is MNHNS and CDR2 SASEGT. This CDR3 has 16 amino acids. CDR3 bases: TGTGCCAGCAGTGGACTAGCGGGGCAAACCACCTACGAGCAGTACTTC. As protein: CASSGLAGQTTYEQYF.

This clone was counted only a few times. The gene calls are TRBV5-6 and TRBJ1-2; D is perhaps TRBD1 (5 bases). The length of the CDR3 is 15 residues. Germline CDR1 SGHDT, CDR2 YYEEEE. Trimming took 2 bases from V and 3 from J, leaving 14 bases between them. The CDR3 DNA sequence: TGTGCCAGCAGCTTCAGGGCCAGGAGAGACTATGGCTACACCTTC. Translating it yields CASSFRARRDYGYTF.

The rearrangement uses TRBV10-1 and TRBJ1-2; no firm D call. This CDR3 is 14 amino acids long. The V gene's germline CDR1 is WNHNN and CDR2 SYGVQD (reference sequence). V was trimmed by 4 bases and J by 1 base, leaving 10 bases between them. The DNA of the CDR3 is TGCGCCAGCAGTGGAGACAAAGGTAACTATGGCTACACCTTC. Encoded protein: CASSGDKGNYGYTF.

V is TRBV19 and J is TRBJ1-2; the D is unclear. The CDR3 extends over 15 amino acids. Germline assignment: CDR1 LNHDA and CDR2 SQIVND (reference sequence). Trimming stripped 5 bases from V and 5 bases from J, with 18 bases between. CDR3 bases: TGTGCCAGTAGTGCAAGCGTTGGAGGGCTGTATGGCTACACCTTC. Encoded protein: CASSASVGGLYGYTF.

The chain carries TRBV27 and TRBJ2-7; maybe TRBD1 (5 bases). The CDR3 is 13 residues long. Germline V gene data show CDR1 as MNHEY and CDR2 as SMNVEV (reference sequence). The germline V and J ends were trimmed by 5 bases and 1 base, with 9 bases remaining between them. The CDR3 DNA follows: TGTGCCAGCAGTAGACAGCCGTCCTACGAGCAGTACTTC. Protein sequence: CASSRQPSYEQYF.

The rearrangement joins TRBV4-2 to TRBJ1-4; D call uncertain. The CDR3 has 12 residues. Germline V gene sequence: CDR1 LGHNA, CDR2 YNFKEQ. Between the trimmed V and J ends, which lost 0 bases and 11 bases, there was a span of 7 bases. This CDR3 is CASSQERQKLFF. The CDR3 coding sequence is TGTGCCAGCAGCCAAGAACGCCAGAAACTGTTTTTT.

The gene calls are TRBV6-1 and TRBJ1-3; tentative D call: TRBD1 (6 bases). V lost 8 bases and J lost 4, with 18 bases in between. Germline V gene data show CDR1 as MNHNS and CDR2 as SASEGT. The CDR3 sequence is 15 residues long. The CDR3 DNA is TGTGCCAGCGCCCAGGGGACATTGGGAGGAAACACCATATATTTT. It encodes CASAQGTLGGNTIYF.

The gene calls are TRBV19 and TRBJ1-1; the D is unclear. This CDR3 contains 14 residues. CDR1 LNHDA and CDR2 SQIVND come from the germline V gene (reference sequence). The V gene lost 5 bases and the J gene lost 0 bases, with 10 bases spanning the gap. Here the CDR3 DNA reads TGTGCCAGTAGTCCCCCCGGGGTGAACACTGAAGCTTTCTTT. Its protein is CASSPPGVNTEAFF.

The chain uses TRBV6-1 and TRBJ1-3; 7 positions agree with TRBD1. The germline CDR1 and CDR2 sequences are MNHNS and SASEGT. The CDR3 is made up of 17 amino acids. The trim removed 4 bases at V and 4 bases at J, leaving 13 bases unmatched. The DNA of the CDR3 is TGTGCCAGCAGTGCCCTTTCGGACAGGCTGGGGGGAAACACCATATATTTT. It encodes CASSALSDRLGGNTIYF.

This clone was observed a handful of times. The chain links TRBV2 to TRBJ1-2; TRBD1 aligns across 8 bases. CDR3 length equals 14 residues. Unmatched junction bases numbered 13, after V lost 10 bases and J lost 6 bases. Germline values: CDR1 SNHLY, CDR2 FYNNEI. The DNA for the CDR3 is TGTGCCACCCCTTCGGGACAGGCGGGGGATGGCTACACCTTC. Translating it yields CATPSGQAGDGYTF.

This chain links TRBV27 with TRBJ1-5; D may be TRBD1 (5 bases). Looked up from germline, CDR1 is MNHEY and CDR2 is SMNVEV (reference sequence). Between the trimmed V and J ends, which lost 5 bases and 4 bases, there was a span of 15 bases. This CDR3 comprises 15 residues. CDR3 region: CASSPRGSLNQPQHF. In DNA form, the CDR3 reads TGTGCCAGCAGTCCTCGGGGGTCCTTAAATCAGCCCCAGCATTTT.

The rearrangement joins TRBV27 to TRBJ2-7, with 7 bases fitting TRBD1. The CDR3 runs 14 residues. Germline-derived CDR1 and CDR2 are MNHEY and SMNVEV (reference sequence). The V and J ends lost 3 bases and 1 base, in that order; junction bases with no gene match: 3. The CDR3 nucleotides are TGTGCCAGCAGTTTTACGACAGGGTCCTACGAGCAGTACTTC. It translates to CASSFTTGSYEQYF.

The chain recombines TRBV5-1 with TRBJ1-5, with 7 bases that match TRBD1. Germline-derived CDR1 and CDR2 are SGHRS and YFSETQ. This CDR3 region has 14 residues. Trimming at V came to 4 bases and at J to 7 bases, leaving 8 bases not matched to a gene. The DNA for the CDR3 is TGCGCCAGCAGCCCAAGGGGGCTCGGGCAGCCCCAGCATTTT. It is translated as CASSPRGLGQPQHF.

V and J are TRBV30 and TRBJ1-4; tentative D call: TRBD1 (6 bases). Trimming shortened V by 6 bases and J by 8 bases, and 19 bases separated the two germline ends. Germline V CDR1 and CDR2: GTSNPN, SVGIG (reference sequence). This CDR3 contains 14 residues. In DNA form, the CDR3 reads TGTGCCTGCTTCGATCCGGTACAGGGCGAAAAACTGTTTTTT. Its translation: CACFDPVQGEKLFF.

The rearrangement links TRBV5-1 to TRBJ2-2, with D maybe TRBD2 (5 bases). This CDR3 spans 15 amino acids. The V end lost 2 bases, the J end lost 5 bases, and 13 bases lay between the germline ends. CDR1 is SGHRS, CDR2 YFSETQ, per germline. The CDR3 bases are TGCGCCAGCAGCTTAGACCTAGCCTTAACCGGGGAGCTGTTTTTT. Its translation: CASSLDLALTGELFF.

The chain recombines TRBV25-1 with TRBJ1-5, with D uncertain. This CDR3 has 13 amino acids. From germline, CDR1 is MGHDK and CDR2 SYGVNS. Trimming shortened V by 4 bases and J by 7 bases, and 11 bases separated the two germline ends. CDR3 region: CASSAGRDQPQHF. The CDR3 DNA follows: TGTGCCAGCAGTGCAGGAAGAGACCAGCCCCAGCATTTT.

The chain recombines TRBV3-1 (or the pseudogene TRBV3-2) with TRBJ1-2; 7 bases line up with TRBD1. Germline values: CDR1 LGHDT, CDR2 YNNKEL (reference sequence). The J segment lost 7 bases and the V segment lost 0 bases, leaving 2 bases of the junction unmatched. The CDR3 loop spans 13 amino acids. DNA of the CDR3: TGTGCCAGCAGCCAAGACCAGGGGGGTGGCTACACCTTC. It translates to CASSQDQGGGYTF.

The CDR3 DNA reads TGTGCCAGCAGCCCTCGGACAGCAATGAACACTGAAGCTTTCTTT. This sequence encodes CASSPRTAMNTEAFF. This rearrangement joins TRBV5-5 to TRBJ1-1; D is possibly TRBD1 (6 bases). The CDR3 spans 15 residues. The V gene's germline CDR1 is SGHKS and CDR2 YYEKEE (reference sequence). The V end lost 4 bases, the J end lost 0 bases, and 13 bases lay between the germline ends.

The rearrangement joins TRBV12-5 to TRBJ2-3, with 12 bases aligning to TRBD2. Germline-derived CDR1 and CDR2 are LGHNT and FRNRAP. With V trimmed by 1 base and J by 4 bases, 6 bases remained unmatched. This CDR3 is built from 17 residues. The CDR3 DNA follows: TGTGCTAGTGGTTTGGGCCGCGGACTAGCGGGGCCAGATACGCAGTATTTT. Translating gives CASGLGRGLAGPDTQYF.

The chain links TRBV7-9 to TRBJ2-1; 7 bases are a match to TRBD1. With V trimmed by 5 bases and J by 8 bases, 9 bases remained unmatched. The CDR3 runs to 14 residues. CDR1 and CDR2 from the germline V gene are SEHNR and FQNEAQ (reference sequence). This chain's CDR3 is CASSGGQRSDEQFF. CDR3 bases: TGTGCCAGCAGCGGGGGACAGAGATCCGATGAGCAGTTCTTC.

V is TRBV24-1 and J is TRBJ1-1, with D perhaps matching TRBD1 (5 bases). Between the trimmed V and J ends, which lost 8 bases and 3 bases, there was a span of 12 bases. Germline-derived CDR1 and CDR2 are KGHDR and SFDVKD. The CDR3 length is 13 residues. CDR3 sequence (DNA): TGTGCCACCAAAGGGGCCCAACACACTGAAGCTTTCTTT. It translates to CATKGAQHTEAFF.

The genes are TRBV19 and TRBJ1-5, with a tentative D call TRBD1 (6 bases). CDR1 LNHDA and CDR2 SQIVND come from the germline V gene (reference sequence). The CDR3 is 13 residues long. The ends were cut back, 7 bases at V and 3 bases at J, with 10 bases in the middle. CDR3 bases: TGTGCCAGTACAGACAGGCCCAATCAGCCCCAGCATTTT. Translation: CASTDRPNQPQHF.

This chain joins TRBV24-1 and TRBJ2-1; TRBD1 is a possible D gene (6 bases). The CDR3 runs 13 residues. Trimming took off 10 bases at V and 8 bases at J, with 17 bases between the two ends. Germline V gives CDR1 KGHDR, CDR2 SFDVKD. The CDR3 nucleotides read TGTGCCACGGGGAGAGGGGACACATATGAGCAGTTCTTC. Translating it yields CATGRGDTYEQFF.